This T cell receptor beta chain was captured by sequencing in a study of T cell responses to AZD1222 COVID-19 vaccine (dated by TCRdb to about 2021). Context from the whole study: Because spike-specific TCR depth and breadth did not differ between the two schedules, AZD1222 recipients who got a second dose at roughly 4 weeks were pooled with those who got a second dose at roughly 12 weeks. A total of 230 or so trial participants underwent TCR sequencing, of whom some 210 received two doses of AZD1222 and about 25 received two doses of the MenACWY control vaccine. Trial participants were enrolled by age into 18-55, 56-69 and 70-plus year subgroups, with approximately 150, 28 and 58 TCR-sequenced participants respectively. General findings and caveats noted by the study authors: No day 14 peak-response samples were available, so repertoires were characterized only after the peak T cell response. After two AZD1222 doses, spike-specific TCR breadth and depth were significantly higher than at day 0 and than in MenACWY recipients. Reportedly, close to half of the unique spike-specific TCRs recognized epitopes lying outside the regions that are mutated in the B.1.351 and B.1.1.7 variants. In the small 56-69-year group, the increase in depth fell short of significance, most likely because of low power. Conclusions about previously exposed vaccinees were limited because only six or seven AZD1222 recipients were SARS-CoV-2 seropositive at baseline. Participants were mostly white British and included more females than males, and it was suggested by the authors that clonal diversity may have been underestimated. The whole spike protein was spanned by vaccine-associated CD4 TCRs, and dominant responses were seen in regions 160-218 and 743-854.

The CDR3 regions of human TCRbeta chains were analyzed by immunosequencing. The paper's data handling went like this. Repertoire TCRs were checked for matches against a reference library of SARS-CoV-2-specific TCRs that had been generated using the MIRA antigen-specificity platform. Breadth meant the fraction of unique TCRs that were SARS-CoV-2-associated, whereas depth meant the fraction of total T cells that were SARS-CoV-2-associated. Each spike-specific TCR was assigned to its reactive spike region and to a CD4 or CD8 class using the MIRA data. Log10-transformed breadth and depth values were compared by one-way ANOVA with Sidak's multiple comparisons tests. The source is immuneACCESS, and TCRdb retained only in-frame sequences with V and J called. Part of the clones is not carried over; for the studies checked, unresolved V genes explain less than half of this, and the remainder is unexplained. The V and J calls and clone size come from that table; D and trimming were worked out from the DNA. The sample table shows about 150,000 clones, and 70% to 90% are seen once. The ten largest clones capture around 2.2% of the sample.

Of note for this clone: Its antigen is currently not known. No base quality information exists; no much larger clone differs at one position. This CDR3 is also generated by other DNA sequences in the sample.

The meaning of the sample's time point label: baseline before first vaccination. Vaccinee samples were obtained from the UK trials COV001 and COV002, which included a single-blind randomized controlled phase 2/3 trial of AZD1222 (ChAdOx1 nCoV-19) in healthy adults. For TCRbeta chain sequencing, PBMC samples from trial participants were taken at day 0 and at day 28 after the second dose. CDR1 SGHRS and CDR2 YFSETQ were looked up in the germline V gene. The CDR3 goes from the cysteine to the phenylalanine over 13 residues. Kept here is only the CDR3 DNA, which spans 39 bases and is read in frame from base 1. V lost 0 bases and J lost 6 bases; the stretch between them is 4 bases long.

Here the chain combines TRBV5-1 and TRBJ1-6; no D segment can be confidently identified. The sequence was obtained from an adult in good health. Sequencing was performed on peripheral blood, taken on day 0 of AZD1222 vaccination. CDR3 loop: CASSLGGNSPLHF. In nucleotides, the sequence is TGCGCCAGCAGCTTGGGGGGTAATTCACCCCTCCACTTT.